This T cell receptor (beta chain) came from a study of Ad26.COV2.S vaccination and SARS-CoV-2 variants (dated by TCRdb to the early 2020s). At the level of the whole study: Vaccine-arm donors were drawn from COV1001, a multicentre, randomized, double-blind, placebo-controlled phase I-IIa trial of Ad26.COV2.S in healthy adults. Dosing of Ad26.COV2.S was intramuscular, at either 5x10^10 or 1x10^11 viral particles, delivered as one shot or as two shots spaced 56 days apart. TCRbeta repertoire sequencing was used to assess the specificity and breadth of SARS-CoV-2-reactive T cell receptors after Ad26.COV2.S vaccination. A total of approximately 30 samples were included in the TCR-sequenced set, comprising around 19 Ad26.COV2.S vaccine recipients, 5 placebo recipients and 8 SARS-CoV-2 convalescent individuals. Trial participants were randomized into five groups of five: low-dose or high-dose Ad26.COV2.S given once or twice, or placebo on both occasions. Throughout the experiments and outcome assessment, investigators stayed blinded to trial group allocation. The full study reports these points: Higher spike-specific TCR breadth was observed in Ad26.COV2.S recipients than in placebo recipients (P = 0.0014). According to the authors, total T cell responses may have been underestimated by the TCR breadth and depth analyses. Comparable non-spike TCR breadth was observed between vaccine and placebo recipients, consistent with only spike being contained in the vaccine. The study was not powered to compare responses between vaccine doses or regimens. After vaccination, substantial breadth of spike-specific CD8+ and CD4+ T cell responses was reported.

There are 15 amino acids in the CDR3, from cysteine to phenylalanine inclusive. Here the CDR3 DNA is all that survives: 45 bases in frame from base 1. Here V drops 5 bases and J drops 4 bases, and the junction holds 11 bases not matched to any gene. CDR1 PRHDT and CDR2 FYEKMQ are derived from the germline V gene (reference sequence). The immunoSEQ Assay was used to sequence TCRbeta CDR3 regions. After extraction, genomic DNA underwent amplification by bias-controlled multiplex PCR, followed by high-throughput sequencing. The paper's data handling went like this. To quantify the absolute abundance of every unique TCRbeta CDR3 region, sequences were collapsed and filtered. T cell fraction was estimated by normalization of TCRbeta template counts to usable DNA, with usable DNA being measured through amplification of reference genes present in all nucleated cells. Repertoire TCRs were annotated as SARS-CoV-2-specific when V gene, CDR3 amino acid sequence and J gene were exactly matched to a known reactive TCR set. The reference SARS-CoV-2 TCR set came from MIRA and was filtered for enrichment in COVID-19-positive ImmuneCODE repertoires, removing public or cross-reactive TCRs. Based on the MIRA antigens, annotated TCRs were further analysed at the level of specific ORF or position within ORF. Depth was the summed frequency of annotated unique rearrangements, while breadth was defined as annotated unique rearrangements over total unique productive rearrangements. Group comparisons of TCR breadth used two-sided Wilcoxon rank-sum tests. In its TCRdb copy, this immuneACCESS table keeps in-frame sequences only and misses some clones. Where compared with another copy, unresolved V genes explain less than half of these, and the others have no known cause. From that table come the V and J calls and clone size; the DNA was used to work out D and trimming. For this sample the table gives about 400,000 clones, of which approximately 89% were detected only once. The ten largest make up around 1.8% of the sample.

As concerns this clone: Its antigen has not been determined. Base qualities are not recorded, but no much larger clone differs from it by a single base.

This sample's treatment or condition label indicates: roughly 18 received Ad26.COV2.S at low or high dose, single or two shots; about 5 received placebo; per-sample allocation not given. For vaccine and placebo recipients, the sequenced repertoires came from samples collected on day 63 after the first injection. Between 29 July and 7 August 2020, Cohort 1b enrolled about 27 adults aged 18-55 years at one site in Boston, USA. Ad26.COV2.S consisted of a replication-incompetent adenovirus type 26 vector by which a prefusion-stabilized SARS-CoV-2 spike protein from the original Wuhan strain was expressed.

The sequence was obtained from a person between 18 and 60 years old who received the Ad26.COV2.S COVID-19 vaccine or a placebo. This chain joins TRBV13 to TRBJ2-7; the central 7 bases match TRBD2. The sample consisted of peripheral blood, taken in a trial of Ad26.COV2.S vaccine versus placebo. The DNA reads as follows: TGTGCCAGCAGCCTTCCGCGCGAGCGGGGTTACGAGCAGTACTTC. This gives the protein CASSLPRERGYEQYF.